This T cell receptor beta chain originates from a study of T cell responses to AZD1222 COVID-19 vaccine. The CDR3 sequence is 13 residues long. The germline gives CDR1 SGHTA, CDR2 FQGNSA. Trimming removed 5 bases at V and 4 bases at J, with 11 bases between. With regard to this clone: Its antigen is as yet unknown.

Repertoires were generated with immunoSEQ multiplex PCR, while TCRdb's copy carries only in-frame clones and drops some. The sample gives 85,000 to 90,000 clones, about 91% of which show up once; 10% is in the top ten. General observations from the study: Following two doses of AZD1222, Spike-specific TCR breadth and depth rose. Most donors were white British and more were female, and clonal diversity was possibly underestimated.

The sample in question was peripheral blood, obtained on day 0 of MenACWY control vaccination. This TCR was sampled from an adult in good health. The rearrangement joins TRBV7-2 to TRBJ1-2; TRBD1 might be the D (5 bases). CDR3 in DNA: TGTGCCAGCAGCGACAGCGGCAGCTATGGCTACACCTTC. Amino acid sequence: CASSDSGSYGYTF.